One and the same sample provided the 30 T cell receptor beta chains below, sequenced in a study of T-cell memory formation after mild COVID-19. From the 5' RACE reads, TCRdb called clonotypes with MiXCR, one entry per CDR3 protein. The sample has approximately 230,000 distinct CDR3 sequences, over 15% seen once. The material sequenced was PBMCs or a T cell subset sorted from them (not recorded which). Receptor source: a man aged 18 to 30 who had mild COVID-19 (a few samples of this study predate the infection). Cell type and time point are not known.

This chain joins TRBV20-1 and TRBJ2-1; TRBD2 agrees at 13 bases. This CDR3 spans 15 amino acids. Germline CDR1 DFQATT, CDR2 SNEGSKA (reference sequence). Trimming cost V 6 bases and J 9 bases; bases outside gene matches: 11. Here the CDR3 reads CSALTTSGGVGEQFF. CDR3 nucleotide sequence: TGCAGTGCCCTAACTACTAGCGGGGGGGTCGGTGAGCAGTTCTTC.

This clonotype was counted ten times or more. V usage is TRBV12-3 or TRBV12-4 and J usage is TRBJ1-1; 8 bases agree with TRBD1. V shed 6 bases, J shed 0 bases, and the junction held 3 bases outside the gene matches. This CDR3 is 14 amino acids long. CDR3 DNA: TGTGCCAGCAGCTGGACAGGGTTGAACACTGAAGCTTTCTTT. It yields the protein CASSWTGLNTEAFF.

This clonotype appeared many times. The CDR3 coding sequence is TGCGCCAGCAGCTTGGTCAGCGGGGGACAAGAGACCCAGTACTTC. It encodes CASSLVSGGQETQYF. The chain carries TRBV5-1 and TRBJ2-5; 8 bases are a match to TRBD2. The CDR3 contains 15 residues. With 0 bases clipped from V and 2 bases from J, the junction kept 3 bases outside the gene matches. Germline V gives CDR1 SGHRS, CDR2 YFSETQ.

The gene calls are TRBV19 and TRBJ1-4; D gene uncertain. Germline V gene data show CDR1 as LNHDA and CDR2 as SQIVND (reference sequence). CDR3 length: 13 residues. Trimming took 8 bases from V and 5 from J, leaving 12 bases between them. The CDR3 region has the DNA TGTGCCAGTTCCTCCCAGAGAAATGAAAAACTGTTTTTT. Translated: CASSSQRNEKLFF. The variable domain in full, completed from reference TRBV19 and TRBJ1-4, reads DGGITQSPKYLFRKEGQNVTLSCEQNLNHDAMYWYRQDPGQGLRLIYYSQIVNDFQKGDIAEGYSVSREKKESFPLTVTSAQKNPTAFYLCASSSQRNEKLFFGSGTQLSVL.

Only a few counts were recorded for this clonotype. The rearrangement links TRBV7-8 to TRBJ1-4, with a weak D call TRBD1 (6 bases). Germline lookup yields CDR1 SGHVS and CDR2 FQNEAQ. V lost 5 bases to trimming and J lost 8 bases, with 18 bases between them. The CDR3 length is 15 residues. DNA of the CDR3: TGTGCCAGCAGCACCTTCAGGGGACGGGAGGAAAAACTGTTTTTT. It specifies CASSTFRGREEKLFF. Complete variable domain (other parts from reference TRBV7-8 and TRBJ1-4): GAGVSQSPRYKVAKRGQDVALRCDPISGHVSLFWYQQALGQGPEFLTYFQNEAQLDKSGLPSDRFFAERPEGSVSTLKIQRTQQEDSAVYLCASSTFRGREEKLFFGSGTQLSVL.

This clonotype has at least ten counts. The gene calls are TRBV9 and TRBJ2-2; no clear D. V was cut by 3 bases and J by 1 base, with 7 bases left in between. Germline V gene data show CDR1 as SGDLS and CDR2 as YYNGEE. This CDR3 has 14 amino acids. CDR3 in amino acids: CASSADVNTGELFF. CDR3 nucleotide sequence: TGTGCCAGCAGCGCAGACGTGAACACCGGGGAGCTGTTTTTT.

This rearrangement joins TRBV28 to TRBJ2-5; 8 positions agree with TRBD1. After removal of 6 bases from V and 7 bases from J, the junction contained 16 bases not matched to a gene. Looked up from germline, CDR1 is MDHEN and CDR2 is SYDVKM. The CDR3 spans 16 residues. The chain's CDR3 is CASSSGTGWGYVTQYF. CDR3 in DNA: TGTGCCAGCAGCTCCGGGACAGGATGGGGTTATGTGACCCAGTACTTC.

This chain connects TRBV21-1 to TRBJ2-7. TRBV21-1 is classified as a pseudogene. The CDR3 totals 16 residues. The CDR3 DNA sequence: TGTGCCAGCAGCAAAGAGGAGATTGTGCCGATCTTAGAGCAGTACGTC. The encoded protein is CASSKEEIVPILEQYV.

This rearrangement joins TRBV20-1 to TRBJ2-5; TRBD2 agrees at 9 bases. The V segment lost 4 bases and the J segment 0 bases; nucleotides outside the gene matches: 6. CDR1 and CDR2 (germline): DFQATT, SNEGSKA (reference sequence). The CDR3 is 15 residues long. CDR3 loop: CSANRAGGYQETQYF. The CDR3 DNA sequence: TGCAGTGCTAACCGAGCGGGGGGATACCAAGAGACCCAGTACTTC.

This clonotype was recorded only once. V usage is TRBV7-6 and J usage is TRBJ1-1; 7 positions match TRBD1. This CDR3 is 12 amino acids long. Germline loops: CDR1 SGHVS, CDR2 FNYEAQ. The ends lost 5 bases at V and 7 bases at J; junction bases unmatched: 4. CDR3 in amino acids: CASSKRDSEAFF. In DNA, the CDR3 is TGTGCCAGCAGCAAGCGGGACAGTGAAGCTTTCTTT. Variable domain in full (rest from reference TRBV7-6 and TRBJ1-1): GAGVSQSPRYKVTKRGQDVALRCDPISGHVSLYWYRQALGQGPEFLTYFNYEAQQDKSGLPNDRFSAERPEGSISTLTIQRTEQRDSAMYRCASSKRDSEAFFGQGTRLTVV.

The chain joins TRBV5-1 to TRBJ1-1; D remains ambiguous. Germline lookup yields CDR1 SGHRS and CDR2 YFSETQ. The CDR3 has 13 residues. V lost 6 bases to trimming and J lost 0 bases, with 9 bases between them. The CDR3 region is CASTPELNTEAFF. The CDR3 DNA reads as TGCGCCAGCACCCCTGAATTGAACACTGAAGCTTTCTTT.

The rearrangement links TRBV20-1 to TRBJ2-1; TRBD2 matches 8 bases. The CDR3 loop spans 14 amino acids. CDR1 and CDR2 from the germline V gene are DFQATT and SNEGSKA (reference sequence). Trimming at V came to 3 bases and at J to 2 bases, leaving 3 bases not matched to a gene. The CDR3 bases are TGCAGTGCTAGCGGGGGGGCCACCTACAATGAGCAGTTCTTC. This translates into CSASGGATYNEQFF.

This chain joins TRBV2 and TRBJ1-1; possibly TRBD1 for D (5 bases). The germline V gene encodes CDR1 SNHLY and CDR2 FYNNEI. Trimming removed 3 bases from V and 3 bases from J, with 11 bases in between. The CDR3 covers 14 residues. CDR3 sequence: CASSEAGQDTEAFF. DNA for the CDR3: TGTGCCAGCAGTGAGGCAGGGCAGGACACTGAAGCTTTCTTT.

About this clonotype: The junction does not match germline at one end; this may be a read error. V is TRBV6-5 and J is TRBJ2-1, with 8 bases aligning to TRBD2. This CDR3 has 18 residues. Germline V gene data show CDR1 as MNHEY and CDR2 as SVGAGI. The CDR3 region has the DNA TGTGCCAGCAGTTACGGGAGCGGGGGAGTCTCCTCCTACTATGAGCAGTTCTTC. Its translation: CASSYGSGGVSSYYEQFF.

This clonotype was seen a few times. The rearrangement joins TRBV5-1 to TRBJ2-5; D gene uncertain. V shed 3 bases and J shed 6 bases, with 6 bases lying between them. CDR3 length: 11 residues. The V gene's germline CDR1 is SGHRS and CDR2 YFSETQ. As DNA, the CDR3 is TGCGCCAGCAGCTCGGAACAGACCCAGTACTTC. Translating gives CASSSEQTQYF.

In this sample, this clonotype turned up many times. The chain employs TRBV14 and TRBJ2-7, with 10 bases lining up with TRBD2. Per germline, CDR1 SGHDN and CDR2 FVKESK. V dropped 5 bases and J dropped 6; count of bases not matched to a gene: 10. CDR3 size: 15 residues. The CDR3 region has the DNA TGTGCCAGCAGCGGTCCCGCAAGCGGGGGGGCCGAGCAGTACTTC. Its protein is CASSGPASGGAEQYF.

V gene TRBV27 combines with J gene TRBJ2-7; D perhaps matches TRBD1 (6 bases). CDR3 length: 13 amino acids. Trimming cost V 6 bases and J 4 bases, with 13 bases left between them. Per the germline V gene, CDR1 is MNHEY and CDR2 is SMNVEV (reference sequence). Here the CDR3 DNA reads TGTGCCAGCAGGGGGCAGGGGTCATACGAGCAGTACGTC. Translating gives CASRGQGSYEQYV.

This clonotype was picked up a small number of times. The rearrangement links TRBV7-2 to TRBJ1-4; possible D gene TRBD1, 6 bases. V lost 5 bases and J 8 bases, leaving 15 bases between the germline ends. This CDR3 is 14 amino acids long. The V gene's germline CDR1 is SGHTA and CDR2 FQGNSA. CDR3 sequence (DNA): TGTGCCAGCAGCCCAGACATGGGGGCCGAAAAACTGTTTTTT. It is translated as CASSPDMGAEKLFF.

The chain recombines TRBV9 with TRBJ1-5; D is unclear. The germline CDR1 and CDR2 sequences are SGDLS and YYNGEE. V dropped 4 bases and J dropped 4 bases, with 9 bases sitting between them. This CDR3 comprises 13 residues. CDR3 amino acids: CASSRGENQPQHF. The CDR3 DNA reads as TGTGCCAGCAGCCGGGGAGAGAATCAGCCCCAGCATTTT.

This clonotype was picked up a small number of times. The chain employs TRBV7-3 and TRBJ1-6, with unresolved D. V lost 5 bases and J 6 bases, leaving 8 bases between the germline ends. The CDR3 extends over 13 amino acids. CDR1 and CDR2 from the germline V gene are SGHTA and FQGTGA. The CDR3 loop reads CASSPLANSPLHF. For the CDR3, the DNA is TGTGCCAGCAGCCCCCTGGCTAATTCACCCCTCCACTTT.

V gene TRBV6-2 or TRBV6-3 combines with J gene TRBJ2-3; the D gene is possibly TRBD1 (5 bases). The CDR3 covers 13 residues. Per germline, CDR1 MNHEY and CDR2 SVGEGT. V gave up 8 bases and J gave up 2 bases, with 11 bases separating them. CDR3 nucleotides: TGTGCCAGCGGGGCTAGGATCACAGATACGCAGTATTTT. Encoded protein: CASGARITDTQYF.

The chain couples TRBV18 to TRBJ2-2; possibly TRBD1 for D (5 bases). From germline, CDR1 is KGHSH and CDR2 LQKENI. The CDR3 is 17 amino acids. V shed 6 bases and J shed 1 base, with 18 bases lying between them. The DNA of the CDR3 is TGTGCCAGCTCTCAGACTCTGACCAGGGAGAACACCGGGGAGCTGTTTTTT. It translates to CASSQTLTRENTGELFF.

J is TRBJ1-2 and V is TRBV6-2 or TRBV6-3; 8 bases align to TRBD1. This CDR3 is built from 14 residues. J was trimmed by 0 bases and V by 8 bases; bases with no gene match: 5. The germline gives CDR1 MNHEY, CDR2 SVGEGT. This chain's CDR3 is CASSTGAPNYGYTF. CDR3 DNA: TGTGCCAGCTCGACAGGGGCCCCTAACTATGGCTACACCTTC.

This chain connects TRBV4-3 to TRBJ2-7; no clear D gene. This CDR3 contains 14 residues. The V end was cut by 4 bases, the J end by 2 bases, with 12 bases between. In germline, CDR1 is LGHNA, CDR2 YSLEER. This CDR3 is CASSLVREPYEQYV. The CDR3 bases are TGCGCCAGCAGCCTTGTAAGAGAGCCCTACGAGCAGTACGTC.

This clonotype has a handful of counts. The chain employs TRBV14 and TRBJ2-1; 10 bases fit TRBD2. V lost 4 bases and J lost 9; bases outside the gene matches: 12. The CDR3 runs 16 residues. The germline V gene encodes CDR1 SGHDN and CDR2 FVKESK. The CDR3 sequence is CASSPLGSGGAGEQFF. The CDR3 DNA follows: TGTGCCAGCAGCCCCCTTGGGAGCGGGGGGGCCGGTGAGCAGTTCTTC. The full variable domain, in which reference TRBV14 and TRBJ2-1 provide the parts outside the CDR3, is EAGVTQFPSHSVIEKGQTVTLRCDPISGHDNLYWYRRVMGKEIKFLLHFVKESKQDESGMPNNRFLAERTGGTYSTLKVQPAELEDSGVYFCASSPLGSGGAGEQFFGPGTRLTVL.

This clonotype was recorded many times. The chain's CDR3 is CASSQDNRDPEAFF. DNA for the CDR3: TGTGCCAGCAGCCAAGATAACAGGGACCCTGAAGCTTTCTTT. This chain connects TRBV4-2 to TRBJ1-1; D possibly corresponds to TRBD1 (6 bases). Trimming took off 0 bases at V and 6 bases at J, with 11 bases between the two ends. The germline V gene has CDR1 LGHNA and CDR2 YNFKEQ. CDR3 size: 14 residues.

This clonotype was observed at least ten times. The chain recombines TRBV11-2 with TRBJ2-7, with D unresolved. The CDR3 consists of 13 residues. Germline V lookup: CDR1 SGHAT, CDR2 FQNNGV. Deletions cut 5 bases from V and 3 bases from J, with 11 bases between. As DNA, the CDR3 is TGTGCCAGCAGCGTCCTGTTCAGCTACGAGCAGTACTTC. Translation: CASSVLFSYEQYF.

This chain uses TRBV10-3 with TRBJ2-2, with D tentatively TRBD1 (5 bases). Germline CDR1 and CDR2: ENHRY and SYGVKD. The CDR3 sequence is 14 residues long. With 7 bases removed from V and 1 base from J, the gap between germline ends came to 10 bases. The CDR3 bases are TGTGCCATCAAGGGGCAGGGGAACACCGGGGAGCTGTTTTTT. It codes for CAIKGQGNTGELFF.

The chain's CDR3 is CATRPPAVGGTEAFF. CDR3 DNA sequence: TGTGCCACCAGACCGCCGGCGGTCGGTGGCACTGAAGCTTTCTTT. The chain uses TRBV18 and TRBJ1-1, with D hard to call. The germline gives CDR1 KGHSH, CDR2 LQKENI. With 10 bases removed from V and 4 bases from J, the gap between germline ends came to 22 bases. This CDR3 has 15 residues.

This clonotype has a handful of counts. CDR3 sequence: CASSFGGQGGETQYF. Here the CDR3 DNA reads TGTGCCAGCAGTTTCGGGGGGCAGGGAGGCGAGACCCAGTACTTC. V usage is TRBV5-4 and J usage is TRBJ2-5; D perhaps matches TRBD2 (7 bases). V lost 5 bases and J lost 5, with 19 bases in between. Germline V gene sequence: CDR1 SGHNT, CDR2 YYREEE (reference sequence). There are 15 residues in the CDR3. Looking up the rest from reference TRBV5-4 and TRBJ2-5 gives the full variable domain: ETGVTQSPTHLIKTRGQQVTLRCSSQSGHNTVSWYQQALGQGPQFIFQYYREEENGRGNFPPRFSGLQFPNYSSELNVNALELDDSALYLCASSFGGQGGETQYFGPGTRLLVL.